The subject of this entry is one T cell receptor beta chain. Its antigen remains unknown. CDR3 length equals 17 residues. The germline V gene has CDR1 MNHEY and CDR2 SMNVEV (reference sequence). Deletions cut 0 bases from V and 5 bases from J, with 17 bases between. Data came from immunoSEQ multiplex PCR; TCRdb stores just in-frame clones and leaves some out. The table includes tens of thousands of clones, about nine tenths detected once. This sample is part of a study of OX40 agonist ivuxolimab in advanced cancers. Study-level information: Patients were around 83% male with ages roughly 20 to 90, mean 60.

Study results and caveats: Dose levels from 0.1 to 3.0 mg/kg saw CD4+ and CD8+ blood T cells expand clonally by week 6.

The source is an adult with an advanced solid tumor such as melanoma, head and neck, liver or kidney cancer. This specimen consisted of CD4+ or CD8+ T cells sorted from blood, obtained in a trial of the OX40 agonist ivuxolimab. The chain has TRBV27 and TRBJ1-5, with no clear D. DNA of the CDR3: TGTGCCAGCAGTTTATCACGGGGTACCTTTCCTCATCAGCCCCAGCATTTT. Its protein product is CASSLSRGTFPHQPQHF.